These T cell receptor beta chains were read from a single sample in a study of a mutant IDH1 vaccine in newly diagnosed glioma. Their recognized antigens are unknown. Assay: immunoSEQ multiplex PCR; the TCRdb copy retains only in-frame clones and omits some. The sample lists 30,000 to 35,000 clones, approximately 89% occurring once. Sample: PBMCs, taken from a glioma patient whose treatment included an IDH1 peptide vaccine. Receptors originate from a middle-aged man with glioma. Both conserved end residues are part of each CDR3. The order of the fields is J gene, V gene, D gene, clone size, CDR3 DNA, CDR3 protein. A D gene is named only where the DNA matches it firmly. Size tells how often a clone was seen (once, few, many) or the class of an expanded clone, and some rows leave it out.

>TRBJ1-4|TRBV11-2|-|-
TGTGCCAGCAGCTTAGATACTTGGGCGGCTGAAAAACTGTTTTTT
CASSLDTWAAEKLFF
>TRBJ2-3|TRBV7-7|TRBD1|-
TGTGCTAGCAGCCAAGGGACAGGGAGCACAGATACGCAGTATTTT
CASSQGTGSTDTQYF
>TRBJ2-7|TRBV5-1|-|-
TGCGCCAGCAGCTTGCTGGGAGGTACCTACGAGCAGTACTTC
CASSLLGGTYEQYF
>TRBJ1-4|TRBV5-4|-|once
TGTGCCAGCAGCTTGGAGCCATCCCCGGGGGAAAAACTGTTTTTT
CASSLEPSPGEKLFF
>TRBJ2-7|TRBV7-2|TRBD2|-
TGTGCCAGCAGCTTAGGCCGGGGGGGCTCCTACGAGCAGTACTTC
CASSLGRGGSYEQYF
>TRBJ2-3|TRBV2|-|-
TGTGCCAGCACCGAGGAGGGGATTCCGACAGATACGCAGTATTTT
CASTEEGIPTDTQYF
>TRBJ2-2|TRBV2|-|-
TGTGCCAGCAGTCCGTTTGGACCTAACACCGGGGAGCTGTTTTTT
CASSPFGPNTGELFF
>TRBJ2-4|TRBV28|-|once
TGTGCCAGCAGTCCCAGGGGAGCCAAAAACATTCAGTACTTC
CASSPRGAKNIQYF
>TRBJ1-1|TRBV5-1|-|-
TGCGCCAGCAGCTTGACAGGGTCGGTTTCCTCTGAAGCTTTCTTT
CASSLTGSVSSEAFF
>TRBJ1-2|TRBV25-1|-|-
TGTGCCAGCAGTCCTCGGGAGGGGTTAAACTATGGCTACACCTTC
CASSPREGLNYGYTF
>TRBJ1-1|TRBV5-1|-|-
TGCGCCAGCAGCTTGGCCGGAGGGGCGAACACTGAAGCTTTCTTT
CASSLAGGANTEAFF
>TRBJ2-1|TRBV6-4|TRBD2|-
TGTGCCAGCAGTGACGGACTAGCGGGGGGGAATGAGCAGTTCTTC
CASSDGLAGGNEQFF
>TRBJ1-5|TRBV19|-|once
TGTGCCAGTAGTATAGGGGGGGGAGCCAATCAGCCCCAGCATTTT
CASSIGGGANQPQHF
>TRBJ2-1|TRBV18|TRBD1|-
TGTGCCAGCTCACTTAACTTCGACAGGGCCGATGAGCAGTTCTTC
CASSLNFDRADEQFF
>TRBJ1-1|TRBV6-5|TRBD1|-
TGTGCCAGCAGTGGACAGGCTGGGAACACTGAAGCTTTCTTT
CASSGQAGNTEAFF
>TRBJ1-4|TRBV27|TRBD1|-
TGTGCCAGCAGTCCCTACAGGGGGGGAAACGAAAAACTGTTTTTT
CASSPYRGGNEKLFF
>TRBJ2-2|TRBV28|-|-
TGTGCCAGCAGTACAGCGGATCGAGACACCGGGGAGCTGTTTTTT
CASSTADRDTGELFF
>TRBJ1-1|TRBV19|TRBD1|-
TGTGCCAGTAGTAAACGGACAGGGAGGAACACTGAAGCTTTCTTT
CASSKRTGRNTEAFF
>TRBJ1-4|TRBV6-1|-|-
TGTGCCAGCAGCGAGCCAATGAGTGAAAAACTGTTTTTT
CASSEPMSEKLFF
>TRBJ2-5|TRBV27|-|-
TGTGCCAGCAGTGAACAAGGCCCGTTGTACTTC
CASSEQGPLYF
>TRBJ2-3|TRBV10-3|-|-
TGTGCCATCAGTGAGGCGAACCCTAGCACAGATACGCAGTATTTT
CAISEANPSTDTQYF
>TRBJ1-3|TRBV19|-|-
TGTGCCAGTAGTCCGGGGGGACAAATCTCTGGAAACACCATATATTTT
CASSPGGQISGNTIYF
>TRBJ2-6|TRBV28|-|-
TGTGCCAGCAGTTTCGATATCCTGGCCGCACGCTCTGGGGCCAACGTCCTGACTTTC
CASSFDILAARSGANVLTF
>TRBJ2-3|TRBV5-1|-|-
TGCGCCAGCAGCTTGGACAGGGACGGCACAGATACGCAGTATTTT
CASSLDRDGTDTQYF
>TRBJ2-7|TRBV7-2|-|-
TGTGCCAGCAGTCGTACTAGCTCCGAGCAGTACTTC
CASSRTSSEQYF
>TRBJ1-1|TRBV28|TRBD1|-
TGTGCCAGCAGAATACTGACAGGGGACGCTTTCTTT
CASRILTGDAFF
>TRBJ2-1|TRBV19|TRBD2|-
TGTGCCAGTATGGCAGCGGGAGGATACAATGAGCAGTTCTTC
CASMAAGGYNEQFF
>TRBJ1-3|TRBV4-1|-|once
TGCGCCAGCAGCCGCGGAGGGGTCGCAGTCCTTGGAAACACCATATATTTT
CASSRGGVAVLGNTIYF
>TRBJ1-2|TRBV19|-|-
TGTGCCAGTAGTGTGGCCGTCACGCGGGGCTACACCTTC
CASSVAVTRGYTF
>TRBJ2-7|TRBV2|TRBD1|-
TGTGCCAGCAGTGGAAAGGGGGACAGGGCCTACGAGCAGTACTTC
CASSGKGDRAYEQYF
>TRBJ2-7|TRBV4-2|TRBD2|-
TGTGCCAGCAGCCAAGTTGGCGCTAGCGGGGGTGCCTACGAGCAGTACTTC
CASSQVGASGGAYEQYF
>TRBJ2-7|TRBV4-1|-|-
TGCGCCAGCAGCCCCCGGTTCGAGCAGTACTTC
CASSPRFEQYF
>TRBJ1-2|TRBV28|TRBD1|-
TGTGCCAGCAGTTGGGACAGGGCTATGTCGGGTGGCTACACCTTC
CASSWDRAMSGGYTF
>TRBJ2-7|TRBV7-7|TRBD1|-
TGTGCTAGCAGCCCTAGACGACCGGGACAGGGGCCCAGGGAGCAGTACTTC
CASSPRRPGQGPREQYF
>TRBJ2-5|TRBV9|TRBD1|-
TGTGCCAGCAGCGCAGTAGGGACAGCACAAGAGACCCAGTACTTC
CASSAVGTAQETQYF
>TRBJ2-5|TRBV6-4|TRBD2|medium-sized
TGTGCCAGCAGTGACGGGGAGGGGACCCAGTACTTC
CASSDGEGTQYF
>TRBJ1-5|TRBV28|TRBD1|-
TGTGCCAGCAGACCCCCGACAGGGGACAATCAGCCCCAGCATTTT
CASRPPTGDNQPQHF
>TRBJ1-3|TRBV2|-|-
TGTGCCAGCAGTGAATACGGGAGGGTGACTGGAAACACCATATATTTT
CASSEYGRVTGNTIYF
>TRBJ2-2|TRBV7-6|TRBD2|-
TGTGCCAGCAGCCGAACCGGGACTAGCGGACGGAACACCGGGGAGCTGTTTTTT
CASSRTGTSGRNTGELFF
>TRBJ2-7|TRBV5-6|TRBD1|few
TGTGCCAGCAGTTGGACAGGCCCCTCCTACGAGCAGTACTTC
CASSWTGPSYEQYF
>TRBJ1-5|TRBV27|TRBD1|-
TGTGCCAGCAGCCTAGGGACAGGGGGTAATCAGCCCCAGCATTTT
CASSLGTGGNQPQHF
>TRBJ2-7|TRBV6-1|TRBD1|-
TGTGCCAGCAGGGACAGGGGGACCTACGAGCAGTACTTC
CASRDRGTYEQYF
>TRBJ1-2|TRBV14|-|-
TGTGCCAGCAGCCAAGACCCCCGTGGCTACACCTTC
CASSQDPRGYTF
>TRBJ2-2|TRBV28|TRBD1|-
TGTGCCAGTCATAGGGACAGGGGGTACGGCGGGGAGCTGTTTTTT
CASHRDRGYGGELFF
>TRBJ1-2|TRBV6-1|-|-
TGTGCCAGCAGTGAAGCTAGGGGAATCTATGGCTACACCTTC
CASSEARGIYGYTF
>TRBJ2-1|TRBV5-1|-|-
TGCGCCAGCAGCCCCCGTGAGGCGTATGAGCAGTTCTTC
CASSPREAYEQFF
>TRBJ2-1|TRBV7-8|-|once
TGTGCCAGCAGCTTAGATATGGGCCAAGGGACACCCTACAATGAGCAGTTCTTC
CASSLDMGQGTPYNEQFF
>TRBJ1-1|TRBV27|-|-
TGTGCCAGCGGGGCCTGGGACACTGAAGCTTTCTTT
CASGAWDTEAFF
>TRBJ2-3|TRBV4-3|-|-
TGCGCCAGCAGCCAGGCCGACTCAGATACGCAGTATTTT
CASSQADSDTQYF
>TRBJ2-7|TRBV11-3|-|-
TGTGCCAGCAGCTTAGAGGGCCGAGAGCAGTACTTC
CASSLEGREQYF
>TRBJ1-6|TRBV4-1|-|-
TGCGCCAGCAGCCAAGAGGTAGGGTCGAGGACACCCCTCCACTTT
CASSQEVGSRTPLHF
>TRBJ1-5|TRBV6-6|-|-
TGTGCCAGCAGTTACTCTTCGGGTTGGAAGCCCCAGCATTTT
CASSYSSGWKPQHF
>TRBJ1-3|TRBV5-1|-|-
TGCGCCAGCAGCCAGTTCGGGAGGGCAGGTGGAAACACCATATATTTT
CASSQFGRAGGNTIYF
>TRBJ1-2|TRBV6-1|-|-
TGTGCCAGCAGTGAAGGAGACAGCGCCTTCTATGGCTACACCTTC
CASSEGDSAFYGYTF